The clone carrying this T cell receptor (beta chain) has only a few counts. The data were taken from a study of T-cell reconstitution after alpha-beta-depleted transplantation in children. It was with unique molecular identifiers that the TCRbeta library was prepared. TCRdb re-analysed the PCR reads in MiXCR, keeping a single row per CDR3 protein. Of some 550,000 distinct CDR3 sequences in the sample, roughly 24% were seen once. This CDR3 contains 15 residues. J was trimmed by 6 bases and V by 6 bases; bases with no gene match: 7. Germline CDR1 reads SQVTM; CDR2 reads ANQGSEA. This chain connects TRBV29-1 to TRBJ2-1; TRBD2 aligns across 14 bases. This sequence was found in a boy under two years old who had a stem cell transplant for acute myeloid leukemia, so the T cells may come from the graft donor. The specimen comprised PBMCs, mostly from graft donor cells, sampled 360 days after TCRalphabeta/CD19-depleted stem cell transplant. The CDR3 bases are TGCAGCGTGGGTGGGACTAGCGGGGGCCTCAATGAGCAGTTCTTC. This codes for CSVGGTSGGLNEQFF.